This T cell receptor (beta chain) was obtained from a study of response to subunit inactivated influenza vaccine. Germline V gene lookup returns CDR1 SQVTM and CDR2 ANQGSEA. Trimming left V 6 bases short and J 5 bases short, with 10 bases between. The CDR3 has 11 amino acids. MiXCR, applied by TCRdb to the RT-PCR reads, yields one record per CDR3 protein. The sample includes about 480,000 distinct CDR3 sequences, about 25% of them seen just once. This clonotype was seen a few times. The sequence was collected from a man over 45 who received an inactivated influenza vaccine. This specimen consisted of CD4+ T cells sorted from PBMCs, obtained more than 4 days after vaccination. This sequence joins TRBV29-1 and TRBJ1-1; D gene unclear. CDR3 amino acids: CSVKDETEAFF. As DNA, the CDR3 is TGCAGCGTGAAGGACGAGACTGAAGCTTTCTTT.